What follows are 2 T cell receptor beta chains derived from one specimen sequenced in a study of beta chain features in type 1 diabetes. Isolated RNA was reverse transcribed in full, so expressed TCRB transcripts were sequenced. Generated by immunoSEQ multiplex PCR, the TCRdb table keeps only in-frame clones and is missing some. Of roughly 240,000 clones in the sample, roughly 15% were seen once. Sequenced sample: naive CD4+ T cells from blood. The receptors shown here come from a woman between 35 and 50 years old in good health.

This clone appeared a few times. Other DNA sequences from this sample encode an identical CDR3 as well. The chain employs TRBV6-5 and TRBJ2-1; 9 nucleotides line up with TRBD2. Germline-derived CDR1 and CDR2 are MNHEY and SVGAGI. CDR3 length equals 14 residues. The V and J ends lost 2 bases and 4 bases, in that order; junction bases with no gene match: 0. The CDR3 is CASSYSGGYNEQFF. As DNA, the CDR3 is TGTGCCAGCAGTTACAGCGGGGGGTACAATGAGCAGTTCTTC.

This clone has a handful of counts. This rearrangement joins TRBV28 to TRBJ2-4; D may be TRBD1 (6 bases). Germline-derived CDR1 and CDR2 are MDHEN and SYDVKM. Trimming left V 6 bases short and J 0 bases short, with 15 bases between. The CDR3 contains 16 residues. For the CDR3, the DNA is TGTGCCAGCAGATCCGGACAGATACTAGCCAAAAACATTCAGTACTTC. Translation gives CASRSGQILAKNIQYF.